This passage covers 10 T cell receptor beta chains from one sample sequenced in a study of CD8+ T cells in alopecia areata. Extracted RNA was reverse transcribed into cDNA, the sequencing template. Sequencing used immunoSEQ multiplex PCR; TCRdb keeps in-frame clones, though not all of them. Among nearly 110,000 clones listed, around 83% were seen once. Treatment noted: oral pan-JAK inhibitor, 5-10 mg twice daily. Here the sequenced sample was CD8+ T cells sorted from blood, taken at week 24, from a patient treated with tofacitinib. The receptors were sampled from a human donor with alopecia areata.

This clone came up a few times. The CDR3 here is CASSLRGHLSVGEQFF. The CDR3 nucleotides read TGTGCCAGCAGTTTAAGGGGACATCTTAGTGTGGGTGAGCAGTTCTTC. The chain joins TRBV27 to TRBJ2-1; possibly TRBD1 for D (6 bases). This CDR3 region has 16 residues. V gave up 2 bases and J gave up 9 bases, with 20 bases separating them. From germline, CDR1 is MNHEY and CDR2 SMNVEV (reference sequence).

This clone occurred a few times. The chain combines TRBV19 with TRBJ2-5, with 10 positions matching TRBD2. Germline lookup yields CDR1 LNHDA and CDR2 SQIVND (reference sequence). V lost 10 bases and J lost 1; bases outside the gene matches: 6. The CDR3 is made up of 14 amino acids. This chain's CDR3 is CATKVAGGQETQYF. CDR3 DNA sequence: TGTGCCACGAAAGTAGCGGGGGGCCAAGAGACCCAGTACTTC.

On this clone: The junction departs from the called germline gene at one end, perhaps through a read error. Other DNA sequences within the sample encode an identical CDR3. The CDR3 region has the DNA TGTGCCAGCAGCTTGGGATCCCTAGCAGATACTCAGTATTTT. Its protein is CASSLGSLADTQYF. The chain joins TRBV5-6 to TRBJ2-3, with D perhaps TRBD2 (5 bases). This CDR3 is built from 14 residues. Germline-derived CDR1 and CDR2 are SGHDT and YYEEEE.

CDR3 sequence (DNA): TGTGCCAGCAGTGGACTTCCTGGAAACACCATATATTTT. It encodes CASSGLPGNTIYF. The V and J genes are TRBV2 and TRBJ1-3, with no clear D. Trimming cost V 4 bases and J 2 bases, with 6 bases left between them. Germline V gives CDR1 SNHLY, CDR2 FYNNEI. The CDR3 extends over 13 amino acids.

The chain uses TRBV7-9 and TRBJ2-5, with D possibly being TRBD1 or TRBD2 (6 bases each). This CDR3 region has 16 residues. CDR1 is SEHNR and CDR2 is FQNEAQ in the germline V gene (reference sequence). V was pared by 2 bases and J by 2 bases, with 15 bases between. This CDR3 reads CASSLSRGLGQETQYF. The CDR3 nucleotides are TGTGCCAGCAGCTTAAGCCGGGGGCTAGGGCAAGAGACCCAGTACTTC.

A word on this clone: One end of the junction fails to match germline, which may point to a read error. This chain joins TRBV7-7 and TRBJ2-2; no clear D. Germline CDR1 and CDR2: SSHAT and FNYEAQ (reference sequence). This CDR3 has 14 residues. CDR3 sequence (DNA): TGTGCTAGCAGCCCCGTCGCGAACGCCGGGGAGCTGTTTTTT. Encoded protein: CASSPVANAGELFF. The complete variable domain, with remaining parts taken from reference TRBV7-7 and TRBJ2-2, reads GAGVSQSPRYKVTKRGQDVTLRCDPISSHATLYWYQQALGQGPEFLTYFNYEAQPDKSGLPSDRFSAERPEGSISTLTIQRTEQRDSAMYRCASSPVANAGELFFGEGSRLTVL.

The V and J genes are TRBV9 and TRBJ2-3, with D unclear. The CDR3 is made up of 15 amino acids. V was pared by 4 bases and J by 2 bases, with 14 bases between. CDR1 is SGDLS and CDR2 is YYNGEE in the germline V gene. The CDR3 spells CASSLSPGHTDTQYF. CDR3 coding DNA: TGTGCCAGCAGCTTAAGCCCCGGGCACACAGATACGCAGTATTTT.

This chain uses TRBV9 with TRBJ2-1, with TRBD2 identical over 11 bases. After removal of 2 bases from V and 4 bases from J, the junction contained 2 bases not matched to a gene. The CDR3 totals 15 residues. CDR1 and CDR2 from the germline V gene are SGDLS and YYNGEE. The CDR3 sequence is CASSVGTSGYNEQFF. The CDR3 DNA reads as TGTGCCAGCAGCGTCGGGACTAGCGGTTACAATGAGCAGTTCTTC. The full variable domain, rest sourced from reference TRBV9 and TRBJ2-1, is DSGVTQTPKHLITATGQRVTLRCSPRSGDLSVYWYQQSLDQGLQFLIQYYNGEERAKGNILERFSAQQFPDLHSELNLSSLELGDSALYFCASSVGTSGYNEQFFGPGTRLTVL.

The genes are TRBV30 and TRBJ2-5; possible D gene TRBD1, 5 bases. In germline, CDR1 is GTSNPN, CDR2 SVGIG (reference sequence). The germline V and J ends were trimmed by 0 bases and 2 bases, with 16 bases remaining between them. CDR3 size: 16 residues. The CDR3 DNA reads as TGTGCCTGGAGTGTACTTGGCCAGGGAATACAAGAGACCCAGTACTTC. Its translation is CAWSVLGQGIQETQYF.

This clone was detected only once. CDR3 region: CASSGTYYEQYF. As DNA, the CDR3 is TGTGCCAGCAGTGGGACCTACTACGAGCAGTACTTC. V gene TRBV6-6 combines with J gene TRBJ2-7; D is tentatively TRBD1 or TRBD2 (5 bases each). The germline CDR1 and CDR2 sequences are MNHNY and SVGAGI (reference sequence). With 5 bases removed from V and 3 bases from J, the gap between germline ends came to 8 bases. The length of the CDR3 is 12 residues.